This is a list of T cell receptor beta chains from one sample in a study of CD8+ T cells in alopecia areata. The repertoire was sequenced with immunoSEQ multiplex PCR; TCRdb's copy has only in-frame clones and lacks some. The table includes approximately 89,000 clones, 40% to 55% detected once. Sequencing used CD4+ T cells sorted from blood. The receptors stem from a human donor with alopecia areata. The CDR3 runs from the conserved cysteine through the conserved F or W. Each record gives: D gene, V gene, J gene, clone size, CDR3 protein, CDR3 DNA. The D gene is left open where the match is weak. Clone sizes are given selectively: once, few, many, or a class where the clone is expanded.

.	TRBV28	TRBJ2-7	.	CASSLYPQNEQYF	TGTGCCAGCAGTTTATACCCGCAAAACGAGCAGTACTTC
TRBD1	TRBV4-1	TRBJ2-6	.	CASSQGYRGSSGANVLTF	TGCGCCAGCAGCCAGGGCTACAGGGGATCCTCTGGGGCCAACGTCCTGACTTTC
.	TRBV2	TRBJ2-2	.	CASSESGTGELFF	TGTGCCAGCAGTGAAAGCGGGACCGGGGAGCTGTTTTTT
TRBD1	TRBV18	TRBJ2-5	.	CASSQNTPGTGIRQTQYF	TGTGCCAGCTCACAAAATACTCCCGGGACAGGGATACGACAGACCCAGTACTTC
.	TRBV18	TRBJ1-2	few	CASSRGGDDYTF	TGTGCCAGCTCACGAGGAGGTGACGACTACACCTTC
.	TRBV30	TRBJ1-1	.	CAWSLGVSGAEAFF	TGTGCCTGGAGTCTCGGGGTGTCTGGGGCTGAAGCTTTCTTT
.	TRBV5-1	TRBJ2-3	few	CASSSGGVQDTQYF	TGCGCCAGCAGCTCCGGCGGGGTACAAGATACGCAGTATTTT
.	TRBV30	TRBJ1-4	.	CAWTRRGGEKLFF	TGTGCCTGGACTCGACGGGGAGGCGAAAAACTGTTTTTT
.	TRBV29-1	TRBJ2-7	few	CSVEKTYEQYF	TGCAGCGTGGAGAAAACCTACGAGCAGTACTTC
.	TRBV9	TRBJ2-3	once	CASSEGSTQTDTQYF	TGTGCCAGCAGCGAAGGGTCAACACAGACAGATACGCAGTATTTT
.	TRBV6-6	TRBJ1-1	.	CASSYSGGSSEAFF	TGTGCCAGCAGTTACTCCGGGGGGAGCTCTGAAGCTTTCTTT